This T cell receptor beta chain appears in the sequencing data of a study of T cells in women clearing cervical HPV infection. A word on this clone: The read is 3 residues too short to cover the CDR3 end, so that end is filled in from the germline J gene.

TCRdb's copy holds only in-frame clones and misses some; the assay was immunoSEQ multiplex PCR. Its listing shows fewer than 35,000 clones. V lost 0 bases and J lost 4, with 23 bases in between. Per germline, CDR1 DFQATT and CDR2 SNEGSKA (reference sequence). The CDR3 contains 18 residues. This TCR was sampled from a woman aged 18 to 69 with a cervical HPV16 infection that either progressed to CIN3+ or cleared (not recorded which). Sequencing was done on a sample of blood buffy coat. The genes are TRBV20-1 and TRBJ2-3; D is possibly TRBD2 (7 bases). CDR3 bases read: TGCAGTGCTAGAGATTTGGCCCTGGACTACGGGGGGCCAGATACG. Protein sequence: CSARDLALDYGGPDT. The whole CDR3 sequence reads CSARDLALDYGGPDTQYF.